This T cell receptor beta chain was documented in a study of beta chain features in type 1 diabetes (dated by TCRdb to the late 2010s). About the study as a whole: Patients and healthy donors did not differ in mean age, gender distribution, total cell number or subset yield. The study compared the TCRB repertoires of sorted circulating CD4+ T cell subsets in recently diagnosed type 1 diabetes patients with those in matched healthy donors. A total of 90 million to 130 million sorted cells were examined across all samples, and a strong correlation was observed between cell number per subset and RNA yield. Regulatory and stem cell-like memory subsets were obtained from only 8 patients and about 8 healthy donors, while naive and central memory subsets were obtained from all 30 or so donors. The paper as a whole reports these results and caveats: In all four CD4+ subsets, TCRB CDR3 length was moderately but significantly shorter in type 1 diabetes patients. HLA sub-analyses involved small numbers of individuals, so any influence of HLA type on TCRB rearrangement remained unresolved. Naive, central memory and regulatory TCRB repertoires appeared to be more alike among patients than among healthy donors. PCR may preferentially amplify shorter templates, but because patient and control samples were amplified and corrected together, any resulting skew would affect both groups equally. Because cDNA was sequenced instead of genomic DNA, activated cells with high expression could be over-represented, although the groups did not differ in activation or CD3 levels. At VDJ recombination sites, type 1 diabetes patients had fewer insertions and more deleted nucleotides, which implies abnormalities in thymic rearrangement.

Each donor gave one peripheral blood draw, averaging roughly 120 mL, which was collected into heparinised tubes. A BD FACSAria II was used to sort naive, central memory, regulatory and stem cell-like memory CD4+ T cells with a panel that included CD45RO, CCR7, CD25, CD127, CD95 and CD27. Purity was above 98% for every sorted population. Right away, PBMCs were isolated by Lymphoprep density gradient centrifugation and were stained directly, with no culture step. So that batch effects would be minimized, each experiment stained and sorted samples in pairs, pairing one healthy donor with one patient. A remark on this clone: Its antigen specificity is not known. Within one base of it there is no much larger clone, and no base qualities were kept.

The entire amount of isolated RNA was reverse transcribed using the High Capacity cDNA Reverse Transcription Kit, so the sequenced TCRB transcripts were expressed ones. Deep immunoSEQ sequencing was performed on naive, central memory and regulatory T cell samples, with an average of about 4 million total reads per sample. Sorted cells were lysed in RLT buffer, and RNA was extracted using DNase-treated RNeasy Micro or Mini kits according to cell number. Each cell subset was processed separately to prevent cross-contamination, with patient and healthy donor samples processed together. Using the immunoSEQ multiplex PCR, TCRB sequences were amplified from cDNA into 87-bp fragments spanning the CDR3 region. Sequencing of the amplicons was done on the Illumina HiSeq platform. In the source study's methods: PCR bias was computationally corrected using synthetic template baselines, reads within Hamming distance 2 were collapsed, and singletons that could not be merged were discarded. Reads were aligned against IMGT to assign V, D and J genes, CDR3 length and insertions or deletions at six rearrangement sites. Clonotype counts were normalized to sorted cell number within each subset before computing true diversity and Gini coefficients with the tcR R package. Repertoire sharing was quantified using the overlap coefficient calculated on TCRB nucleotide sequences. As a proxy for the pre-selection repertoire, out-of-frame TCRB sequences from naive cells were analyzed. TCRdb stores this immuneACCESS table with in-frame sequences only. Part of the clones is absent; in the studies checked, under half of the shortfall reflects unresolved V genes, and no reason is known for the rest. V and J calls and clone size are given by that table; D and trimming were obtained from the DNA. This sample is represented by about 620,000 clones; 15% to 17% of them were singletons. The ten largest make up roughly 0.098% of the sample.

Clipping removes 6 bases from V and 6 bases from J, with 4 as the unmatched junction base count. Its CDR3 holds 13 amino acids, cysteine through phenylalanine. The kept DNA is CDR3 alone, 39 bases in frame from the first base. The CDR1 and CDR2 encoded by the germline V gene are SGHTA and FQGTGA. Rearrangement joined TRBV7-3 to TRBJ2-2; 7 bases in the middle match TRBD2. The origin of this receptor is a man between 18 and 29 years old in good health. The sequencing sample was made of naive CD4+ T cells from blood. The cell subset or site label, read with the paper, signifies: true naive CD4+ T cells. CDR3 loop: CASRGLVAGELFF. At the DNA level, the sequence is TGTGCCAGCAGAGGACTAGTCGCCGGGGAGCTGTTTTTT. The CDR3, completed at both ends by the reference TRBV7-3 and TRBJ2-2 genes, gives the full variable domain GAGVSQTPSNKVTEKGKYVELRCDPISGHTALYWYRQSLGQGPEFLIYFQGTGAADDSGLPNDRFFAVRPEGSVSTLKIQRTERGDSAVYLCASRGLVAGELFFGEGSRLTVL.